This TCR beta chain was sequenced in a study of blood T cell repertoires in COVID-19. Germline values: CDR1 MNHEY, CDR2 SVGAGI. With 6 bases clipped from V and 7 bases from J, the junction kept 7 bases outside the gene matches. The CDR3 spans 13 residues. Sequencing was performed with immunoSEQ multiplex PCR; in TCRdb, only in-frame clones are kept and a portion is missing. The data contain about 90,000 clones, 70% to 85% of them seen just once; the ten biggest clones take up about 7%. The source of this sequence is a man aged 70 or older with acute or convalescent COVID-19. The rearrangement links TRBV6-5 to TRBJ1-2, with 8 bases matching TRBD1. The sequenced sample was peripheral blood. CDR3 residues: CASRFRGQSGYTF. DNA of the CDR3: TGTGCCAGCAGATTCAGGGGGCAGAGTGGCTACACCTTC.